The clone carrying this T cell receptor beta chain was seen once. Its antigen is unidentified. The data were taken from a study of OX40 agonist ivuxolimab in advanced cancers. Overall study context: Among those treated, three patients had partial responses, one with hepatocellular carcinoma and two with cutaneous melanoma.

Germline V gives CDR1 SGHRS, CDR2 YFSETQ. Deletions cut 3 bases from V and 1 base from J, with 11 bases between. The CDR3 has 14 amino acids. Blood draws occurred at baseline, cycle 4 day 1, and cycle 7 day 1. Measured with immunoSEQ multiplex PCR; TCRdb has only the in-frame clones, and not every one. Among 30,000 to 45,000 clones listed, approximately 78% were seen once. Findings of the study overall: With doses of 0.1 to 3.0 mg/kg, CD4+ and CD8+ blood T cells had undergone clonal expansion by week 6.

The material sequenced was CD4+ or CD8+ T cells sorted from blood, taken in a trial of the OX40 agonist ivuxolimab. This chain joins TRBV5-1 and TRBJ2-7; maybe TRBD1 (6 bases). This clonotype was obtained from an adult with an advanced solid tumor such as melanoma, head and neck, liver or kidney cancer. CDR3 nucleotides: TGCGCCAGCAGCTATAATACAGGGTCCTACGAGCAGTACTTC. Translating it yields CASSYNTGSYEQYF.